A selection of T cell receptor beta chains follows, all from one sample in a study of graft-versus-host responses after intestinal transplantation. The assay was immunoSEQ multiplex PCR, and TCRdb's table has in-frame clones only and misses some. This table has tens of thousands of clones, roughly 91% appearing once. These receptors have no identified antigens. The sequencing here drew on unstimulated CD8+ T cells sorted from spleen or lymph node cells, taken before transplant. The receptors were sampled from a human donor who was the organ donor for an intestinal transplant. Both conserved end residues are part of each CDR3. The D gene is left open where the match is weak. Only part of the rows carry a size: once, few, many, or a class if the clone is expanded.

clone size	V gene	D gene	J gene	CDR3 DNA	CDR3 protein
-	TRBV7-2	TRBD1	TRBJ1-2	TGTGCCAGCAGCTTAGCGCTCTTCAGGGGGTTGCGCGGCTACACCTTC	CASSLALFRGLRGYTF
once	TRBV9	-	TRBJ1-6	TGTGCCAGCAGCGTAGTAGGTAATTCACCCCTCCACTTT	CASSVVGNSPLHF
-	TRBV18	-	TRBJ1-6	TGTGCCAGCTCACCTCATCGGACTACTCCGACAAGAACCCTCCACTTT	CASSPHRTTPTRTLHF
-	TRBV5-1	-	TRBJ2-7	TGCGCCAGCAGCTTGTCAGGGTACGAGCAGTACTTC	CASSLSGYEQYF
-	TRBV27	TRBD2	TRBJ2-1	TGTGCCAGCACCTTCGGTAGCGGGGGTTCCTACAATGAGCAGTTCTTC	CASTFGSGGSYNEQFF
-	TRBV19	-	TRBJ1-2	TGTGCCAGTACTTATGGACAACTCTATGGCTACACCTTC	CASTYGQLYGYTF
-	TRBV21-1	-	TRBJ1-5	TGTGCCAGCAGCAAAGACCTCGGGGACAGGGGATATAGTCAGCCCCAGCATTTT	CASSKDLGDRGYSQPQHF
-	TRBV4-1	-	TRBJ2-1	TGCGCCAGCAGCCAAGTTGGAAAGGGCGGATACAATGAGCAGTTCTTC	CASSQVGKGGYNEQFF
-	TRBV9	-	TRBJ2-3	TGTGCCAGCAGCGCCGGTATTCAGGGAAGACTCGGTACGCAGTATTTT	CASSAGIQGRLGTQYF
-	TRBV28	-	TRBJ2-1	TGTGCCAGCAGTTCGCCGGGATATGTCAATGAGCAGTTCTTC	CASSSPGYVNEQFF
-	TRBV5-6	-	TRBJ1-5	TGTGCCAGCAGCTTAAATCGCTATCAGCCCCAGCATTTT	CASSLNRYQPQHF
once	TRBV6-6	-	TRBJ1-4	TGTGCCAGCAGTTCTCAAGGGGACGCGAGCGAAAAACTGTTTTTT	CASSSQGDASEKLFF
-	TRBV16	-	TRBJ2-4	TGTGCCAGCAGCCAATCCAGGCAGGGACTTGCCATTCAGTACTTC	CASSQSRQGLAIQYF
-	TRBV5-1	-	TRBJ2-1	TGCGCCAGCAGCCCATTAGGGGGGGGTCCCTACAATGAGCAGTTCTTC	CASSPLGGGPYNEQFF
once	TRBV2	TRBD2	TRBJ2-2	TGTGCCAGCAGTGATCTAGCGGTCCACTCCACCGGGGAGCTGTTTTTT	CASSDLAVHSTGELFF
-	TRBV30	-	TRBJ2-2	TGTGCCTGGACGGACACCGGGGAGCTGTTTTTT	CAWTDTGELFF
-	TRBV7-8	TRBD1	TRBJ1-3	TGTGCCAGCAGCCTGATGCACAGGGGCAGGGGAGGAAACACCATATATTTT	CASSLMHRGRGGNTIYF
-	TRBV7-9	-	TRBJ1-5	TGTGCCAGCAGCTCCGGCTATAGCAATCAGCCCCAGCATTTT	CASSSGYSNQPQHF
-	TRBV9	TRBD1	TRBJ1-1	TGTGCCAGCAGCGTAGGCCGGACAGGGCCCACTGAAGCTTTCTTT	CASSVGRTGPTEAFF
-	TRBV28	-	TRBJ2-7	TGTGCCAGCAGTTTAGTTCCCTACGAGCAGTACTTC	CASSLVPYEQYF
-	TRBV28	-	TRBJ1-1	TGTGCCAGCAGGATTGAAAGCTCTGAAGCTTTCTTT	CASRIESSEAFF
-	TRBV9	TRBD1	TRBJ1-2	TGTGCCAGCAGCGTAGGAGGGGGCAGGAAGGATGGCTACACCTTC	CASSVGGGRKDGYTF
-	TRBV5-5	-	TRBJ1-2	TGTGCCAGCTTGACTATTATCTCGCGAAAGACCTATGGCTACACCTTC	CASLTIISRKTYGYTF
-	TRBV4-1	-	TRBJ1-5	TGCGCCAGCAGCCCGCGGGACATAAGCAATCAGCCCCAGCATTTT	CASSPRDISNQPQHF
-	TRBV7-9	-	TRBJ2-7	TGTGCCAGCAGCTTGGTGTCCGAGCAGTACTTC	CASSLVSEQYF
-	TRBV19	-	TRBJ2-5	TGTGCCAGTAGTAGGTTATTGAGGGACTCCAAAGAGACCCAGTACTTC	CASSRLLRDSKETQYF
few	TRBV4-1	-	TRBJ1-1	TGCGCCAGCAGCCAGATCCACGACGGGAACACTGAAGCTTTCTTT	CASSQIHDGNTEAFF
-	TRBV6-5	TRBD1	TRBJ2-7	TGTGCCGCACTCGGACAGGGCTCCTACGAGCAGTACTTC	CAALGQGSYEQYF
-	TRBV5-6	TRBD1	TRBJ2-5	TGTGCCACCGAAGACAGGGGATACCAAGAGACCCAGTACTTC	CATEDRGYQETQYF
-	TRBV9	-	TRBJ2-7	TGTGCCAGCAGCGTAGACATGAGACCCTCCGAGCAGTACTTC	CASSVDMRPSEQYF
-	TRBV15	-	TRBJ1-1	TGTGCCACCAGCAGGGGGACTTTCGAAGCTTTCTTT	CATSRGTFEAFF
-	TRBV5-1	-	TRBJ2-1	TGCGCCAGCAGCTTGGCCACGCGCAGGACCGCACATCCTAACGAGCAGTTCTTC	CASSLATRRTAHPNEQFF